This T cell receptor beta chain was sequenced in a study of post-analysis software for immune sequencing data (dated by TCRdb to 2015 to 2017). Broadly, across the study: Recorded disease courses included relapsing-remitting, secondary progressive and progressive-relapsing multiple sclerosis, with some patients lacking subtype annotation. Patient repertoires were compared against roughly 11 previously published healthy control repertoires from donors aged roughly 6 to 25 years. A subset of samples was prepared in parallel using single-end sample barcoding, then pooled and co-amplified after Illumina adapter ligation.

Library generation was performed with PCR. Sequencer: Illumina HiSeq 2500. Unique molecular identifiers were incorporated into TCR beta cDNA libraries to reduce PCR and sequencing biases. Every 1 to 10 million input T cells yielded around 500,000 cDNA molecules, meaning each molecule approximated one T cell. Patient libraries were prepared and sequenced with the same protocol used for the earlier healthy control dataset. Within a given batch, samples were prepared together, multiplexed and sequenced on the same HiSeq lane. Per the source publication's procedure: MIGEC was used to process the raw barcoded reads, and molecular identifier groups with only a single read were discarded before consensus assembly and CDR3 extraction. Clonotype tables were post-analysed with VDJtools, normalizing diversity by down-sampling all datasets to the smallest sample size. To correct batch-related cross-sample contamination, repertoire overlap clustering matched CDR3 amino acid sequences but not nucleotide sequences. TCRdb took the public reads, trimmed them with fastp at Q25, ran MiXCR for clone calling and kept in-frame beta chains. Entries that share a CDR3 protein sequence are merged under the most common genes and DNA. The V and J calls and clone size are TCRdb's, not the authors'. The sample data list fewer than 900,000 distinct CDR3 sequences, and about half of these were observed just once. Of the sample, 4.9% falls within the top ten clones.

Comments on this clonotype: What antigen it recognizes has not been identified. No clone much larger than this one lies a single base away; base qualities are absent.

Including the terminal cysteine and phenylalanine, the CDR3 comprises 15 residues. Only CDR3 DNA remains: 45 bases, in frame from the first base. Reading the germline V gene (reference sequence) gives CDR1 DFQATT and CDR2 SNEGSKA. Germline trimming: 5 bases from V, 9 bases from J; junction bases outside gene matches: 10. The paper as a whole reports these results and caveats: Multiple sclerosis patients had significantly lower normalized Chao1 diversity than controls, a result that suggests substantial peripheral T-cell clonal expansion. The multiple sclerosis patient group was slightly younger than the control group. Direct clustering with F measure revealed strong co-clustering of samples prepared in the same batch, which led to a batch-effect correction. Significantly higher frequencies in patients than in controls were found for five or six TRBV segments, including TRBV5-6, TRBV5-1 and TRBV20-1.

To demonstrate the VDJtools post-analysis software, TCR beta repertoires were profiled from the peripheral blood of 10 to 15 young patients with multiple sclerosis. Multiple sclerosis patients were children and adolescents aged about 6 to 15 years. Recombination linked TRBV20-1 to TRBJ2-1; 13 central nucleotides agree with TRBD2. The sample consisted of blood. The sequence derives from a girl under 18 with multiple sclerosis. The DNA sequence is as follows: TGCAGTGCTCACCCGACTAGCGGGAGGTGGGGTGAGCAGTTCTTC. Translated, this is CSAHPTSGRWGEQFF.